One and the same sample provided the 8 T cell receptor beta chains below, sequenced in a study of shared clonotypes between healthy human individuals. Profiled with immunoSEQ multiplex PCR; TCRdb holds only in-frame clones, not every one. The sample contains around 2,100,000 clones, approximately 94% of which appear only once. CD8 cells regarded as naive lacked CD45RO, were positively chosen for CCR7, and omitted terminally differentiated effector memory CD45RA+ cells. Sequenced sample: naive CD8+ T cells sorted from blood. The receptor set was obtained from a young man in good health.

The chain employs TRBV6-1 and TRBJ1-2; weak D call: TRBD1 (6 bases). Trimming cost V 1 base and J 4 bases, with 10 bases left between them. The CDR3 is 14 residues long. The V gene's germline CDR1 is MNHNS and CDR2 SASEGT. CDR3 nucleotides: TGTGCCAGCAGTGAAGGGACAGCATTCTATGGCTACACCTTC. It codes for CASSEGTAFYGYTF.

The rearrangement joins TRBV28 to TRBJ2-3, with TRBD2 matching 15 bases. The J segment lost 0 bases and the V segment lost 5 bases, leaving 6 bases of the junction unmatched. Germline V gene lookup returns CDR1 MDHEN and CDR2 SYDVKM. This CDR3 has 18 residues. CDR3 loop: CASSLGLAGGLSTDTQYF. The CDR3 DNA sequence: TGTGCCAGCAGTCTAGGACTAGCGGGGGGGCTGAGCACAGATACGCAGTATTTT.

This clone occurred once. The chain has TRBV7-9 and TRBJ2-3, with 8 bases lining up with TRBD2. The J segment lost 2 bases and the V segment lost 2 bases, leaving 6 bases of the junction unmatched. The CDR3 extends over 16 amino acids. CDR1 and CDR2 (germline): SEHNR, FQNEAQ (reference sequence). The CDR3 loop reads CASSLFAGGSTDTQYF. The CDR3 region has the DNA TGTGCCAGCAGCTTATTTGCGGGGGGTTCCACAGATACGCAGTATTTT.

The V call is TRBV6-5, the J call TRBJ2-1, with a weak D call TRBD2 (6 bases). The CDR3 runs to 13 residues. The germline V gene encodes CDR1 MNHEY and CDR2 SVGAGI. The germline V and J ends were trimmed by 6 bases and 9 bases, with 15 bases remaining between them. Here the CDR3 reads CASRSVWGVEQFF. The CDR3 region has the DNA TGTGCCAGCAGGTCTGTGTGGGGGGTTGAGCAGTTCTTC.

The gene calls are TRBV7-6 and TRBJ1-4; tentatively, D is TRBD1 (6 bases). Germline V gene data show CDR1 as SGHVS and CDR2 as FNYEAQ. CDR3 size: 16 residues. V was shortened by 5 bases and J by 5 bases, with 18 bases between the two germline ends. The CDR3 DNA is TGTGCCAGCAGCAAGGAACAAAGGGGGGGAAATGAAAAACTGTTTTTT. Its translation is CASSKEQRGGNEKLFF.

V gene TRBV7-9 combines with J gene TRBJ2-1; TRBD2 matches 7 bases. Trimming removed 1 base from V and 3 bases from J; junction bases left unmatched: 6. The length of the CDR3 is 16 residues. Looked up from germline, CDR1 is SEHNR and CDR2 is FQNEAQ (reference sequence). CDR3 residues: CASSLGSRGVYNEQFF. In DNA form, the CDR3 reads TGTGCCAGCAGCTTAGGCTCACGGGGGGTCTACAATGAGCAGTTCTTC.

The chain combines TRBV28 with TRBJ2-6; the D is unclear. This CDR3 is 16 amino acids long. CDR1 and CDR2 from the germline V gene are MDHEN and SYDVKM. Trimming removed 1 base at V and 0 bases at J, with 7 bases between. CDR3 coding DNA: TGTGCCAGCAGTTTATCGGGTAGCTCTGGGGCCAACGTCCTGACTTTC. Translating gives CASSLSGSSGANVLTF.

The chain has TRBV2 and TRBJ2-7; 8 bases are a match to TRBD2. Per germline, CDR1 SNHLY and CDR2 FYNNEI. V was clipped by 5 bases and J by 1 base; unmatched bases: 7. The CDR3 consists of 15 residues. For the CDR3, the DNA is TGTGCCAGCAGTTATGGAGCGGGGGCTTCCTACGAGCAGTACTTC. Its translation is CASSYGAGASYEQYF.